These T cell receptor beta chains were read from a single sample in a study of CD8+CD57+ T cells in acquired aplastic anemia. MiXCR was run by TCRdb on the reads, yielding one entry per CDR3 protein. The table records about 180,000 distinct CDR3 sequences, 45% to 50% of them present only once. Sequenced input: sorted CD4+, CD8+, or CD8+CD57+ T cells (not recorded which) from PBMCs. The receptors come from a human donor in good health. The CDR3 runs from the conserved cysteine through the conserved F or W. Part of the rows lack a size; the others show once, few, many or a class for expanded clones.

clone_size: many
v_call: TRBV7-9
cdr3_aa: CASSLTGVNYEQYF

clone_size: few
v_call: TRBV7-3
cdr3_aa: CASSLRDGGYSPLHF

clone_size: many
v_call: TRBV6-1
cdr3_aa: CASRPRLAGSSYEQYF

clone_size: -
v_call: TRBV12-3/TRBV12-4
cdr3_aa: CASSFSGGAGDTQYF

clone_size: few
v_call: TRBV11-1
cdr3_aa: CASSEKPRAPSSYNEQFF

clone_size: many
v_call: TRBV6-1
cdr3_aa: CASSLGQARNTEAFF

clone_size: many
v_call: TRBV5-4
cdr3_aa: CASSLKGSENEQFF

clone_size: many
v_call: TRBV7-9
cdr3_aa: CASRPPGPASYEQYF

clone_size: many
v_call: TRBV20-1
cdr3_aa: CSAIGGPYEQYF

clone_size: -
v_call: TRBV9
cdr3_aa: CASSTTRVERGETDTQYF